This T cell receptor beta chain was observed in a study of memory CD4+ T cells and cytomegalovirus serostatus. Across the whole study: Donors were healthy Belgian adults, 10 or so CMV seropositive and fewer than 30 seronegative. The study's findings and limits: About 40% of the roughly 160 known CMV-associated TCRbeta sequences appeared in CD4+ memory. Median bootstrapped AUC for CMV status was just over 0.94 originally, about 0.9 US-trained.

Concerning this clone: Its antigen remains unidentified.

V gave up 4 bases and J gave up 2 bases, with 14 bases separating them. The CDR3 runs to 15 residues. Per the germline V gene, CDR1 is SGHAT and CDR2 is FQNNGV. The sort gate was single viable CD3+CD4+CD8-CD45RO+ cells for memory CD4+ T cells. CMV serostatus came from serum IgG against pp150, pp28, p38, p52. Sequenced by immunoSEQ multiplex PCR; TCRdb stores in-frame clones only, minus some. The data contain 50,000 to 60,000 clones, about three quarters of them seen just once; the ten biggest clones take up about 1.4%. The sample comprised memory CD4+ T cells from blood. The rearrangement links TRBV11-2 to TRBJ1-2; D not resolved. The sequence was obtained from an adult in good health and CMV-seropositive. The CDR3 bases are TGTGCCAGCAGCTCAGTCACCGTCGTAAACTATGGCTACACCTTC. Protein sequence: CASSSVTVVNYGYTF.